In this sample, the clone carrying this T cell receptor (beta chain) turned up a few times. This entry belongs to a study of blood T cell repertoires in COVID-19. Produced via immunoSEQ multiplex PCR; TCRdb's table is partial and in-frame only. The table shows 65,000 or so clones, with 70% to 90% occurring only once. Looked up from germline, CDR1 is LGHNT and CDR2 is FRNRAP. Trimming stripped 2 bases from V and 8 bases from J, with 6 bases between. CDR3 size: 12 residues. The sequence was collected from an elderly man with acute or convalescent COVID-19. The chain has TRBV12-5 and TRBJ1-4; D is uncertain. The sequenced sample consisted of peripheral blood. CDR3 residues: CASGLNIEKLFF. As DNA, the CDR3 is TGTGCTAGTGGTTTGAACATCGAAAAACTGTTTTTT.